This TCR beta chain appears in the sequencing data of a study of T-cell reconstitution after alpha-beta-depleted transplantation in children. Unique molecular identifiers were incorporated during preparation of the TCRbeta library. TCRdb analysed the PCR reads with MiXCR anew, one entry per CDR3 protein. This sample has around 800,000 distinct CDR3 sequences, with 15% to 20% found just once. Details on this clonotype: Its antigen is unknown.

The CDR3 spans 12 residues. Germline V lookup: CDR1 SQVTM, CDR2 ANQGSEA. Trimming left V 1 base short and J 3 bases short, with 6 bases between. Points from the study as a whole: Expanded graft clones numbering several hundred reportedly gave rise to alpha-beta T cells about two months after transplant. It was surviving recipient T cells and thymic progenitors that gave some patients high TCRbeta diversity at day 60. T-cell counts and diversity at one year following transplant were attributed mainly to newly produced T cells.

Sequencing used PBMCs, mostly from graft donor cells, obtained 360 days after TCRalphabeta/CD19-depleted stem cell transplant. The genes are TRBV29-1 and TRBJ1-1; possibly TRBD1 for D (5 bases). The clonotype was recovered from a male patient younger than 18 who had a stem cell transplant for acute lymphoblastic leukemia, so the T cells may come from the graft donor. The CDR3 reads CSVEGGDTEAFF. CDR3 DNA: TGCAGCGTTGAAGGGGGGGACACTGAAGCTTTCTTT. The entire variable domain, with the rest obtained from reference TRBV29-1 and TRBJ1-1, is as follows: SAVISQKPSRDICQRGTSLTIQCQVDSQVTMMFWYRQQPGQSLTLIATANQGSEATYESGFVIDKFPISRPNLTFSTLTVSNMSPEDSSIYLCSVEGGDTEAFFGQGTRLTVV.